A selection of T cell receptor beta chains follows, all from one sample in a study of blood T cell repertoires in COVID-19. Clones were read by immunoSEQ multiplex PCR, and TCRdb kept only the in-frame ones, dropping some. The table includes about 190,000 clones, roughly 89% detected once. Material for sequencing was peripheral blood. The receptor set was obtained from a man aged 35-49 years with acute or convalescent COVID-19. Each CDR3 is given with its conserved first and last residue. D genes are given only for firm matches. Expanded clones get a size class; other rows say once, few or many, or leave the size out.

>-|-|TRBV7-8|TRBJ2-7
TGTGCCAGCAGCTTAGGGACGGGGGTCTACGAGCAGTACTTC
CASSLGTGVYEQYF
>-|few|TRBV4-1|TRBJ2-2
TGCGCCAGCAGCCAAGAATCAGAGGCCGCGAACACCGGGGAGCTGTTTTTT
CASSQESEAANTGELFF
>-|-|TRBV5-1|TRBJ2-1
TGCGCCAGCAGCTTGGGGGGGGTCCCCGGGTACAATGAGCAGTTCTTC
CASSLGGVPGYNEQFF
>-|-|TRBV9|TRBJ2-2
TGTGCCAGCAGCGCCACAGGGGAGGTCGGGGAGCTGTTTTTT
CASSATGEVGELFF
>-|-|TRBV7-9|TRBJ1-5
TGTGCCAGCAGCTTAGAGTGGGGGCCAAATCAGCCCCAGCATTTT
CASSLEWGPNQPQHF
>TRBD2|-|TRBV5-4|TRBJ2-7
TGTGCCAGCAGCTTCGAGATAGCGGGTTTGGTTTCCTACGAGCAGTACTTC
CASSFEIAGLVSYEQYF
>TRBD1|-|TRBV7-2|TRBJ2-1
TGTGCCAGCAGCCCCCAGGGGGCCGGATACAATGAGCAGTTCTTC
CASSPQGAGYNEQFF
>-|-|TRBV30|TRBJ2-3
TGTGCCTGGAGTACAGATAGTCTCACAGATACGCAGTATTTT
CAWSTDSLTDTQYF
>-|-|TRBV5-4|TRBJ1-1
TGTGCCAGCAGCTCGGCCGAGAGGCAGGAAGCTTTCTTT
CASSSAERQEAFF
>TRBD1|-|TRBV5-4|TRBJ2-1
TGTGCCAGCAGCCGGGACAGGGCCTCCTACAATGAGCAGTTCTTC
CASSRDRASYNEQFF
>-|-|TRBV28|TRBJ1-1
TGTGCCAGCAGTTTACCCGGGGGAAACACTGAAGCTTTCTTT
CASSLPGGNTEAFF
>-|-|TRBV28|TRBJ2-2
TGTGCCAGCAGCCAGATTGGGCCGGGGACCGGGGAGCTGTTTTTT
CASSQIGPGTGELFF
>-|-|TRBV19|TRBJ2-7
TGTGCCAGTAGTATATTGGGGACGGAGGGCGAGCAGTACTTC
CASSILGTEGEQYF
>-|-|TRBV24-1|TRBJ2-1
TGTGCCACCAGGGACAGCAACAATGAGCAGTTCTTC
CATRDSNNEQFF
>TRBD1|-|TRBV28|TRBJ2-7
TGTGCCAGCAGTTTATCACAGGGGGCGACCTACGAGCAGTACTTC
CASSLSQGATYEQYF
>TRBD1|-|TRBV25-1|TRBJ2-7
TGTGCCAGCAGTCCCCCGACAGGGGGCCACGAGCAGTACTTC
CASSPPTGGHEQYF
>TRBD1|-|TRBV12-3/TRBV12-4|TRBJ2-5
TGTGCCAGCAGCAGGGGGAGCGAGACCCAGTACTTC
CASSRGSETQYF
>-|-|TRBV5-6|TRBJ2-1
TGTGCCAGCAGCTTGAGTCAGACCTACAATGAGCAGTTCTTC
CASSLSQTYNEQFF
>-|-|TRBV29-1|TRBJ2-2
TGCAGCGTTGCCGGGGGTCTAAACACCGGGGAGCTGTTTTTT
CSVAGGLNTGELFF
>TRBD1|-|TRBV6-7|TRBJ2-2
TGTGCCAGCAGTCCAGGGACAGGGGACGAACATACGAACACCGGGGAGCTGTTTTTT
CASSPGTGDEHTNTGELFF
>-|few|TRBV5-4|TRBJ2-1
TGTGCCAGCAGCTCGTACAATGAGCAGTTCTTC
CASSSYNEQFF
>TRBD2|-|TRBV11-3|TRBJ2-6
TGTGCCAGCAGCTCGGGGGGGCCTGGGGCCAACGTCCTGACTTTC
CASSSGGPGANVLTF
>-|-|TRBV7-9|TRBJ2-7
TGTGCCAGCAGCCCCCGGCCAGCGAGCGAGCAGTACTTC
CASSPRPASEQYF
>TRBD2|-|TRBV24-1|TRBJ2-2
TGTGCCACCAGCGGAACCTCCGGGGGGGCGAACACCGGGGAGCTGTTTTTT
CATSGTSGGANTGELFF
>-|few|TRBV2|TRBJ1-2
TGTGCCAGCAGGGACGCCGGGGTCTATGGCTACACCTTC
CASRDAGVYGYTF
>-|-|TRBV19|TRBJ2-3
TGTGCCAGTAGTATAGATCCGGGGTCCTCAGGACCACACTATACGCAGTATTTT
CASSIDPGSSGPHYTQYF
>TRBD2|few|TRBV18|TRBJ2-5
TGTGCCAGCTCACCACTTAGCAGCGGGGCCCAAGAGACCCAGTACTTC
CASSPLSSGAQETQYF
>-|-|TRBV3-1/TRBV3-2|TRBJ1-1
TGTGCCAGCAGCCAACTTACAGGTTTTAACACTGAAGCTTTCTTT
CASSQLTGFNTEAFF
>-|-|TRBV27|TRBJ1-2
TGTGCCAGCAGTTTTCGACAGAGTAACTATGGCTACACCTTC
CASSFRQSNYGYTF
>-|-|TRBV10-1|TRBJ1-6
TGCGCCAGCAGTGAGTCGAGACCGACTCGGGGATCACCCCTCCACTTT
CASSESRPTRGSPLHF
>-|-|TRBV6-5|TRBJ2-1
TGTGCCAGGTTTGGGGGGGCTCGCTACAATGAGCAGTTCTTC
CARFGGARYNEQFF
>TRBD2|-|TRBV10-1|TRBJ2-3
TGCGCCAGCAGTGAGGCGGGGGGAAGCGCAGATACGCAGTATTTT
CASSEAGGSADTQYF
>TRBD1|once|TRBV5-4|TRBJ2-2
TGTGCCAGCAGCTTTGACAGGGGGGCCGGGGAGCTGTTTTTT
CASSFDRGAGELFF
>-|-|TRBV5-1|TRBJ1-2
TGCGCCAGCAGCTTGTCTCAGGATGGCTACACCTTC
CASSLSQDGYTF
>TRBD1|-|TRBV28|TRBJ1-2
TGTGCCAGCAGCATGGACAGGGGCTATGGCTACACCTTC
CASSMDRGYGYTF